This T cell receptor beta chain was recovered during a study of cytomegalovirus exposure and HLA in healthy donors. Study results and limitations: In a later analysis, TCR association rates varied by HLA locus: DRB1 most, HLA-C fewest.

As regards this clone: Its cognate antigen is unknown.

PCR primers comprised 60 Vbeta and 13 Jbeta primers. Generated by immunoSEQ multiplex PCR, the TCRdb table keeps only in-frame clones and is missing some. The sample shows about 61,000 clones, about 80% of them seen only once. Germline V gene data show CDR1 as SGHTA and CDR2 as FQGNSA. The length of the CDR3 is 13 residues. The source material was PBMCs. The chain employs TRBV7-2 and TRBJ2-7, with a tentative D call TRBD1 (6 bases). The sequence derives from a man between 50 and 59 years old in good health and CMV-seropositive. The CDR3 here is CAVEGQGPYEQYF. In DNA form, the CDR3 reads TGTGCTGTCGAAGGGCAGGGGCCGTACGAGCAGTACTTC.